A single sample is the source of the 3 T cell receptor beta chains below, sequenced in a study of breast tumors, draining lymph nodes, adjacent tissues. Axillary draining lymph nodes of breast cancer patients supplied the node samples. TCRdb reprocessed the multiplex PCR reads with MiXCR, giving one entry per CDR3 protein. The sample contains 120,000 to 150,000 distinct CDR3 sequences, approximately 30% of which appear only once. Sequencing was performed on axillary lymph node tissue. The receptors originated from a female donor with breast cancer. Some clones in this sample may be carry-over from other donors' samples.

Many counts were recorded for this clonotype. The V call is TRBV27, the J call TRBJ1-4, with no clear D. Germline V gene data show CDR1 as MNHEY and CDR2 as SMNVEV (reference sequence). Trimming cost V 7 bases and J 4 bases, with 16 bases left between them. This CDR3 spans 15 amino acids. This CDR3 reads CASKGGRGNNEKLFF. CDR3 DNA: TGTGCCAGCAAGGGTGGTCGCGGAAATAATGAAAAACTGTTTTTT.

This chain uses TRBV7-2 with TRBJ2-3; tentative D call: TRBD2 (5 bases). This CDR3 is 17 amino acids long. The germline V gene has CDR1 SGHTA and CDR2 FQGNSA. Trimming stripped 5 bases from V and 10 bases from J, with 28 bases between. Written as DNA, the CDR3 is TGTGCCAGCAGCCTAACCGGCCCGCGACGCCCTCGGGATCCGCAGTATTTT. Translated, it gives CASSLTGPRRPRDPQYF.

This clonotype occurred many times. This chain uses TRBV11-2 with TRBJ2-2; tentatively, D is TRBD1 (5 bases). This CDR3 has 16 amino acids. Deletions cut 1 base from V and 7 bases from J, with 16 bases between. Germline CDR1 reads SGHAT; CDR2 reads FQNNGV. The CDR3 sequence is CASSLASGFVIGELFF. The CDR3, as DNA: TGTGCCAGCAGCTTAGCATCAGGGTTTGTTATCGGGGAGCTGTTTTTT.